Shown below are 21 T cell receptor beta chains from a single sample sequenced in a study of patients and donors after allogeneic stem cell transplantation. TCRdb passed the RT-PCR reads through MiXCR, listing each CDR3 protein once. Of under 200,000 distinct CDR3 sequences listed, approximately 28% are singletons. Specimen: blood, either unsorted or a sorted T cell fraction (not recorded which). Source of these receptors: a human donor who was either an allogeneic HSCT recipient or a stem cell or donor lymphocyte infusion donor (not recorded which). It is not recorded whose cells these are; they may come from a transplant donor.

The chain carries TRBV12-5 and TRBJ2-5; no clear D. From germline, CDR1 is LGHNT and CDR2 FRNRAP. V was clipped by 4 bases and J by 5 bases, with 8 bases between them. The CDR3 totals 12 residues. CDR3 in DNA: TGTGCTAGTGGTTCTGAGTGGGAGACCCAGTACTTC. It translates to CASGSEWETQYF.

CDR3 nucleotide sequence: TGTGCCAGCAGCTTATTGCGGGAACTAAAGGGTAAAGCTTTCTTT. Translated, it gives CASSLLRELKGKAFF. V is TRBV11-2 and J is TRBJ1-1; no clear D. CDR1 and CDR2 from the germline V gene are SGHAT and FQNNGV. The CDR3 length is 15 residues. V was pared by 2 bases and J by 9 bases, with 19 bases between.

The J gene is TRBJ1-2, the V gene TRBV27; possible D gene TRBD1, 5 bases. V was pared by 2 bases and J by 6 bases, with 10 bases between. CDR1 is MNHEY and CDR2 is SMNVEV in the germline V gene (reference sequence). The CDR3 has 13 residues. DNA for the CDR3: TGTGCCAGCAGTTTACGTCCGGGGGATGGCTACACCTTC. It codes for CASSLRPGDGYTF.

This clonotype was counted only a few times. The chain employs TRBV27 and TRBJ2-5, with D maybe TRBD2 (6 bases). In germline, CDR1 is MNHEY, CDR2 SMNVEV (reference sequence). Trimming removed 5 bases at V and 5 bases at J, with 15 bases between. The CDR3 totals 14 residues. The CDR3 region has the DNA TGTGCCAGCAGTCAATCTAGCGTTCCTGAGACCCAGTACTTC. Protein product: CASSQSSVPETQYF.

About this clonotype: Since no conserved phenylalanine or tryptophan closes the CDR3, a read error is the likely cause. The chain carries TRBV7-8 and TRBJ1-1; D possibly corresponds to TRBD1 (5 bases). CDR1 SGHVS and CDR2 FQNEAQ come from the germline V gene. The V end was cut by 5 bases, the J end by 4 bases, with 8 bases between. This CDR3 comprises 12 residues. The CDR3 bases are TGTGCCAGCAGCCCCGGGGGCACTGAAGCTTTCCTT. As protein: CASSPGGTEAFL.

The genes are TRBV5-1 and TRBJ2-1, with 12 bases identical to TRBD2. Trimming at V came to 4 bases and at J to 7 bases, leaving 9 bases not matched to a gene. The CDR3 has 16 amino acids. Germline loops: CDR1 SGHRS, CDR2 YFSETQ. The CDR3 bases are TGCGCCAGCAGCCCCTTGACTAGCGGGAGCGGTAATGAGCAGTTCTTC. Translated, it gives CASSPLTSGSGNEQFF.

The J gene is TRBJ2-3, the V gene TRBV3-1; 11 bases are shared with TRBD2. The CDR3 sequence is 16 residues long. From germline, CDR1 is LGHDT and CDR2 YNNKEL (reference sequence). The V segment lost 1 base and the J segment 0 bases; nucleotides outside the gene matches: 0. The CDR3 DNA follows: TGTGCCAGCAGCCAAGGACTAGCGGGAAGCACAGATACGCAGTATTTT. This translates into CASSQGLAGSTDTQYF.

The rearrangement joins TRBV4-3 to TRBJ2-7, with D unresolved. Germline CDR1 and CDR2: LGHNA and YSLEER. This CDR3 has 17 residues. V lost 1 base, J lost 4 bases, and 20 bases lay in between. CDR3 sequence: CASSQVSALTVSYEQYF. The CDR3 DNA reads as TGCGCCAGCAGCCAAGTGTCTGCGCTCACCGTTTCGTACGAGCAGTACTTC.

The table lists this clonotype with a few counts. The J gene is TRBJ1-1, the V gene TRBV20-1; the D is unclear. Germline assignment: CDR1 DFQATT and CDR2 SNEGSKA (reference sequence). V shed 0 bases and J shed 4 bases, with 12 bases lying between them. This CDR3 is 14 amino acids long. CDR3 protein: CSARDQPSGTEAFF. In DNA, the CDR3 is TGCAGTGCTAGAGATCAACCTTCGGGCACTGAAGCTTTCTTT.

This chain links TRBV20-1 with TRBJ2-3; 11 nucleotides agree with TRBD2. Per germline, CDR1 DFQATT and CDR2 SNEGSKA (reference sequence). The CDR3 has 16 amino acids. V dropped 0 bases and J dropped 2; count of bases not matched to a gene: 4. CDR3 DNA sequence: TGCAGTGCTAGAGATCGACTAGCGGGGTCCACAGATACGCAGTATTTT. This translates into CSARDRLAGSTDTQYF.

This sequence joins TRBV7-9 and TRBJ2-7; 9 nucleotides match TRBD1. This CDR3 is 15 amino acids long. CDR1 is SEHNR, CDR2 FQNEAQ, per germline (reference sequence). The junction had 9 bases not matched to a gene; V was cut back by 6 bases and J by 3 bases. The CDR3: CASSYPDRGYYEQYF. CDR3 nucleotides: TGTGCCAGCAGTTATCCGGACAGGGGTTACTACGAGCAGTACTTC. Supplemented by reference TRBV7-9 and TRBJ2-7, the full variable domain reads DTGVSQNPRHKITKRGQNVTFRCDPISEHNRLYWYRQTLGQGPEFLTYFQNEAQLEKSRLLSDRFSAERPKGSFSTLEIQRTEQGDSAMYLCASSYPDRGYYEQYFGPGTRLTVT.

This chain links TRBV7-9 with TRBJ2-1; 7 bases fit TRBD1. The CDR3 extends over 14 amino acids. Trimming took 5 bases from V and 4 from J; bases not matched to a gene: 5. Looked up from germline, CDR1 is SEHNR and CDR2 is FQNEAQ (reference sequence). CDR3 in DNA: TGTGCCAGCAGCCTCGGGACAGTGTACAATGAGCAGTTCTTC. Translated: CASSLGTVYNEQFF. Combining the CDR3 with reference TRBV7-9 and TRBJ2-1 gives the whole variable domain DTGVSQNPRHKITKRGQNVTFRCDPISEHNRLYWYRQTLGQGPEFLTYFQNEAQLEKSRLLSDRFSAERPKGSFSTLEIQRTEQGDSAMYLCASSLGTVYNEQFFGPGTRLTVL.

The chain joins TRBV9 to TRBJ2-1; 7 bases are shared with TRBD2. J gave up 3 bases and V 2 bases, and 5 bases lay outside the gene matches. This CDR3 is 15 amino acids long. Germline V CDR1 and CDR2: SGDLS, YYNGEE. The CDR3 loop is CASSVGTTHYNEQFF. CDR3 DNA: TGTGCCAGCAGCGTCGGGACTACACACTACAATGAGCAGTTCTTC.

This rearrangement joins TRBV12-3 or TRBV12-4 to TRBJ2-1; TRBD2 aligns across 11 bases. This CDR3 is built from 14 residues. V gave up 8 bases and J gave up 7 bases; unmatched junction bases: 7. CDR3 region: CASLLAGGWNEQFF. CDR3 DNA: TGTGCCAGCCTGCTAGCGGGAGGATGGAATGAGCAGTTCTTC.

The chain is built from TRBV6-1 and TRBJ2-3; D is perhaps TRBD1 (5 bases). Between the trimmed V and J ends, which lost 5 bases and 4 bases, there was a span of 19 bases. CDR1 and CDR2 from the germline V gene are MNHNS and SASEGT. The CDR3 is 16 residues long. CDR3 DNA sequence: TGTGCCAGCAGTCAATCGTCGACAGCCTCAGCAGATACGCAGTATTTT. Its translation: CASSQSSTASADTQYF.

The chain is built from TRBV4-3 and TRBJ2-2; D possibly matches TRBD1 or TRBD2 (6 bases each). Trimming took 0 bases from V and 4 from J, leaving 12 bases between them. This CDR3 has 16 residues. The germline gives CDR1 LGHNA, CDR2 YSLEER. The CDR3 DNA is TGCGCCAGCAGCCAAGAGGCCAGGGGAGGCACCGGGGAGCTGTTTTTT. This codes for CASSQEARGGTGELFF.

This chain connects TRBV20-1 to TRBJ1-4, with D possibly being TRBD1 (6 bases). In germline, CDR1 is DFQATT, CDR2 SNEGSKA (reference sequence). This CDR3 region has 13 residues. The ends were cut back, 4 bases at V and 5 bases at J, with 11 bases in the middle. CDR3 DNA: TGCAGTGCTACAGGGGTGAGAAATGAAAAACTGTTTTTT. Its translation: CSATGVRNEKLFF.

This chain links TRBV11-3 with TRBJ2-1; D is unresolved. The V and J ends lost 4 bases and 6 bases respectively, with 7 bases between them. Germline V gene data show CDR1 as SGHNT and CDR2 as YENEEA. CDR3 size: 12 residues. The CDR3 loop is CASSSNTNEQFF. The CDR3 nucleotides read TGTGCCAGCAGCTCCAATACCAATGAGCAGTTCTTC.

The chain carries TRBV27 and TRBJ1-2, with a tentative D call TRBD1 (5 bases). Germline V gives CDR1 MNHEY, CDR2 SMNVEV (reference sequence). The V end lost 0 bases, the J end lost 6 bases, and 17 bases lay between the germline ends. This CDR3 is built from 16 residues. The CDR3 region is CASSLSRAGRPHGYTF. The CDR3, as DNA: TGTGCCAGCAGTTTATCGAGGGCAGGGCGACCCCATGGCTACACCTTC.

This rearrangement joins TRBV6-8 to TRBJ1-1, with D perhaps TRBD1 (6 bases). Trimming stripped 8 bases from V and 5 bases from J, with 21 bases between. The CDR3 length is 15 residues. Looked up from germline, CDR1 is MNHGY and CDR2 is SAAAGT. The CDR3 region is CASRGGGGGKTEAFF. In nucleotides, the CDR3 is TGTGCCAGCCGTGGAGGAGGAGGGGGAAAAACTGAAGCTTTCTTT.

J is TRBJ1-5 and V is TRBV19, with D unresolved. This CDR3 is built from 13 residues. Trimming shortened V by 4 bases and J by 6 bases, and 10 bases separated the two germline ends. Germline lookup yields CDR1 LNHDA and CDR2 SQIVND (reference sequence). CDR3 nucleotides: TGTGCCAGTAGTAGACCTGGTTTTCAGCCCCAGCATTTT. Translating gives CASSRPGFQPQHF.